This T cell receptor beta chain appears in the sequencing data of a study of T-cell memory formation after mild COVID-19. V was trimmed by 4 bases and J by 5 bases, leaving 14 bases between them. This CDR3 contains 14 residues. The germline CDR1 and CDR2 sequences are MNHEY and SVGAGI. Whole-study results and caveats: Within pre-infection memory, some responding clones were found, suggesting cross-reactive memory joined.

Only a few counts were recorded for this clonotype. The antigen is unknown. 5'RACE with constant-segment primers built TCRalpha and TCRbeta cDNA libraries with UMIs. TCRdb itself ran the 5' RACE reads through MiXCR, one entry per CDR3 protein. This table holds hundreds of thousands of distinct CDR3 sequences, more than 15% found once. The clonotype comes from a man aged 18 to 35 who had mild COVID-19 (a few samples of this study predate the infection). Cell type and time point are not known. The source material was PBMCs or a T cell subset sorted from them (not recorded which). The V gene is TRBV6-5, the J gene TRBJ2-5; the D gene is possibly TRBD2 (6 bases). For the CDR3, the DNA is TGTGCCAGCAGTTCCTTAGCGGCCCGTGAGACCCAGTACTTC. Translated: CASSSLAARETQYF.